Following are 11 T cell receptor beta chains from one sample sequenced in a study of blood T cell repertoires in COVID-19 (TCRdb year 2020). Libraries were made using the immunoSEQ multiplex PCR assay. The source is immuneACCESS, and TCRdb retained only in-frame sequences with V and J called. Part of the clones is not carried over; for the studies checked, unresolved V genes explain less than half of this, and the remainder is unexplained. Across this sample there are 130,000 to 150,000 clones, with around nine tenths seen only once. The ten top clones hold approximately 10% of the sample. Sequences were obtained from peripheral blood. These receptors came from a man in his fifties or sixties with active or convalescent COVID-19.

This chain uses TRBV6-5 with TRBJ1-3; 7 bases are a match to TRBD1. Germline lookup yields CDR1 MNHEY and CDR2 SVGAGI. The junction had 5 bases not matched to a gene; V was cut back by 6 bases and J by 0 bases. This CDR3 is 15 amino acids long. Here the CDR3 DNA reads TGTGCCAGCAGCAGGGACAGAAGCTCTGGAAACACCATATATTTT. Translating it yields CASSRDRSSGNTIYF.

The chain is built from TRBV6-1 and TRBJ1-1; D perhaps matches TRBD1 (5 bases). This CDR3 is built from 14 residues. V dropped 3 bases and J dropped 5 bases, with 13 bases sitting between them. Germline V gives CDR1 MNHNS, CDR2 SASEGT. As DNA, the CDR3 is TGTGCCAGCAGTGACCAGACAGCGAAGACTGAAGCTTTCTTT. As protein: CASSDQTAKTEAFF.

The chain joins TRBV7-9 to TRBJ1-4; D is possibly TRBD1 (6 bases). Trimming took 7 bases from V and 3 from J, leaving 15 bases between them. The germline CDR1 and CDR2 sequences are SEHNR and FQNEAQ (reference sequence). The CDR3 extends over 15 amino acids. In DNA, the CDR3 is TGTGCCAGCACCGCAATAGGACAGCCTAATGAAAAACTGTTTTTT. It encodes CASTAIGQPNEKLFF.

This clone appeared a single time. This chain uses TRBV28 with TRBJ1-5; D might be TRBD1 (6 bases). V was trimmed by 4 bases and J by 2 bases, leaving 6 bases between them. Germline V gene sequence: CDR1 MDHEN, CDR2 SYDVKM. The CDR3 runs 13 residues. The CDR3 DNA is TGTGCCAGCAGTTCAGGGGGCAATCAGCCCCAGCATTTT. It translates to CASSSGGNQPQHF.

The rearrangement joins TRBV4-2 to TRBJ2-3, with D tentatively TRBD2 (5 bases). This CDR3 region has 17 residues. V gave up 0 bases and J gave up 1 base, with 14 bases separating them. Germline CDR1 reads LGHNA; CDR2 reads YNFKEQ. The CDR3 loop reads CASSQDLGVVGTDTQYF. The CDR3 bases are TGTGCCAGCAGCCAAGATCTGGGAGTAGTGGGCACAGATACGCAGTATTTT.

The V call is TRBV5-4, the J call TRBJ2-3; TRBD2 aligns across 10 bases. J gave up 2 bases and V 1 base, and 7 bases lay outside the gene matches. Germline loops: CDR1 SGHNT, CDR2 YYREEE (reference sequence). The CDR3 totals 17 residues. CDR3 coding DNA: TGTGCCAGCAGCTTGTCCGGGACTAGCGTAATCACAGATACGCAGTATTTT. It encodes CASSLSGTSVITDTQYF.

This clone appeared once. The chain joins TRBV2 to TRBJ2-2; 8 positions agree with TRBD1. The CDR3 sequence is 14 residues long. The V gene end was trimmed by 5 bases and the J gene end by 5 bases; junction bases not matched to a gene: 4. Germline V gene data show CDR1 as SNHLY and CDR2 as FYNNEI. The CDR3 DNA reads as TGTGCCAGCAGTATACAGGGGGGAACCGGGGAGCTGTTTTTT. It specifies CASSIQGGTGELFF.

The chain's CDR3 is CASSDSTMRYEQYF. The CDR3 DNA sequence: TGTGCCAGCAGTGACTCTACGATGCGCTACGAGCAGTACTTC. This chain joins TRBV6-4 and TRBJ2-7; D gene uncertain. The CDR3 extends over 14 amino acids. With 0 bases removed from V and 3 bases from J, the gap between germline ends came to 9 bases. From germline, CDR1 is MRHNA and CDR2 SNTAGT.

This clone was seen once. The chain carries TRBV29-1 and TRBJ2-2; the match to TRBD2 covers 11 bases. Looked up from germline, CDR1 is SQVTM and CDR2 is ANQGSEA. The CDR3 totals 14 residues. Germline trimming cut 8 bases from V and 5 bases from J; bases unmatched to any gene: 7. CDR3 protein: CSPTSGRSTGELFF. Written as DNA, the CDR3 is TGCAGCCCCACTAGCGGGAGAAGTACCGGGGAGCTGTTTTTT.

The chain employs TRBV10-1 and TRBJ2-2; 10 bases match TRBD1. This CDR3 region has 17 residues. Looked up from germline, CDR1 is WNHNN and CDR2 is SYGVQD (reference sequence). V shed 5 bases, J shed 5 bases, and the junction held 11 bases outside the gene matches. As DNA, the CDR3 is TGCGCCAGCAGTAATCCACCGGGACAGGGGTGGACCGGGGAGCTGTTTTTT. Translation gives CASSNPPGQGWTGELFF.

This chain links TRBV19 with TRBJ2-7; 7 bases are shared with TRBD2. Germline values: CDR1 LNHDA, CDR2 SQIVND (reference sequence). V lost 5 bases and J lost 5; bases outside the gene matches: 9. CDR3 length equals 14 residues. CDR3 loop: CASSGGGGVHEQYF. In nucleotides, the CDR3 is TGTGCCAGTAGTGGAGGTGGGGGGGTCCACGAGCAGTACTTC.